This TCR beta chain appears in the sequencing data of a study of blood T cell repertoires in COVID-19. Original methodology: Reference gene primer amplification gave nucleated cell count estimates. Only in-frame clones appear in the TCRdb table, and some are missing; sequencing was by immunoSEQ multiplex PCR. V and J calls plus clone size are reproduced from that table; the DNA served to infer D and trimming. The sample lists 130,000 or so clones; about 70% were seen once. Trimming cost V 4 bases and J 4 bases, with 11 bases left between them. The CDR3 is 14 residues long. CDR1 is SGHDN and CDR2 is FVKESK in the germline V gene.

The genes are TRBV14 and TRBJ2-1, with a possible D match to TRBD2 (5 bases). This sequence was found in a woman between 65 and 79 years old with acute or convalescent COVID-19. Sequencing was done on a sample of peripheral blood. CDR3 protein: CASSPSWTYNEQFF. Written as DNA, the CDR3 is TGTGCCAGCAGCCCCTCTTGGACTTACAATGAGCAGTTCTTC.